The 9 T cell receptor beta chains below all came from one sample that was sequenced in a study of blood T cell repertoires in COVID-19. Method: immunoSEQ multiplex PCR; TCRdb's copy keeps in-frame clones and lacks some. The sample includes approximately 220,000 clones, around 86% of them seen just once. Sequenced sample: PBMCs or T cells enriched from blood (not recorded which). The receptors were sampled from a woman in her thirties or forties with acute COVID-19.

The chain uses TRBV27 and TRBJ1-2, with D possibly matching TRBD1 (5 bases). The V gene's germline CDR1 is MNHEY and CDR2 SMNVEV (reference sequence). CDR3 length: 14 amino acids. Between the trimmed V and J ends, which lost 7 bases and 4 bases, there was a span of 16 bases. CDR3: CASKEQGKIYGYTF. The CDR3 nucleotides are TGTGCCAGCAAGGAGCAGGGAAAGATCTATGGCTACACCTTC.

CDR3 sequence: CASSSPSGGVDEQFF. CDR3 DNA sequence: TGTGCCAGCAGCTCGCCTAGCGGGGGTGTCGATGAGCAGTTCTTC. The chain recombines TRBV5-6 with TRBJ2-1; 10 nucleotides line up with TRBD2. The length of the CDR3 is 15 residues. Unmatched junction bases numbered 8, after V lost 3 bases and J lost 8 bases. Germline CDR1 SGHDT, CDR2 YYEEEE. The variable domain in full, completed from reference TRBV5-6 and TRBJ2-1, reads DAGVTQSPTHLIKTRGQQVTLRCSPKSGHDTVSWYQQALGQGPQFIFQYYEEEERQRGNFPDRFSGHQFPNYSSELNVNALLLGDSALYLCASSSPSGGVDEQFFGPGTRLTVL.

J is TRBJ2-5 and V is TRBV18; 7 positions match TRBD1. CDR1 is KGHSH and CDR2 is LQKENI in the germline V gene. The CDR3 spans 14 residues. Losses at the gene ends were 2 bases for V and 3 bases for J; bases not matched to a gene: 3. CDR3 residues: CASSPYDREETQYF. The CDR3 nucleotides are TGTGCCAGCTCACCATACGACAGGGAAGAGACCCAGTACTTC.

This clone was seen a single time. The gene calls are TRBV24-1 and TRBJ1-2; 9 bases agree with TRBD1. Trimming cost V 0 bases and J 9 bases; bases outside gene matches: 10. The CDR3 consists of 16 residues. Germline V gene data show CDR1 as KGHDR and CDR2 as SFDVKD. CDR3 residues: CATSDLRGQGKPSYTF. CDR3 sequence (DNA): TGTGCCACCAGTGATTTGCGTGGACAGGGGAAACCTAGCTACACCTTC.

V is TRBV30 and J is TRBJ1-2; 7 positions agree with TRBD1. From germline, CDR1 is GTSNPN and CDR2 SVGIG (reference sequence). The CDR3 runs 12 residues. The ends lost 7 bases at V and 3 bases at J; junction bases unmatched: 5. In DNA, the CDR3 is TGTGCCTCGAGAGGGGGCGACTATGGCTACACCTTC. Its protein is CASRGGDYGYTF. The full variable domain, its missing parts supplied by reference TRBV30 and TRBJ1-2, is SQTIHQWPATLVQPVGSPLSLECTVEGTSNPNLYWYRQAAGRGLQLLFYSVGIGQISSEVPQNLSASRPQDRQFILSSKKLLLSDSGFYLCASRGGDYGYTFGSGTRLTVV.

The chain is built from TRBV5-1 and TRBJ1-1; the D gene is possibly TRBD1 (6 bases). This CDR3 is 15 amino acids long. Germline V gives CDR1 SGHRS, CDR2 YFSETQ. The germline V and J ends were trimmed by 3 bases and 2 bases, with 14 bases remaining between them. The CDR3 DNA follows: TGCGCCAGCAGCTCATCTTGGACAGCCAACACTGAAGCTTTCTTT. This encodes CASSSSWTANTEAFF.

This rearrangement joins TRBV7-2 to TRBJ1-6; the D gene is possibly TRBD1 (5 bases). The CDR3 is made up of 15 amino acids. In germline, CDR1 is SGHTA, CDR2 FQGNSA. V was trimmed by 5 bases and J by 5 bases, leaving 13 bases between them. The CDR3 is CASSPRGVDNSPLHF. Here the CDR3 DNA reads TGTGCCAGCAGCCCTAGGGGTGTAGATAATTCACCCCTCCACTTT.

V usage is TRBV2 and J usage is TRBJ1-1; D possibly corresponds to TRBD1 (5 bases). CDR3 length equals 13 residues. Deletions cut 9 bases from V and 2 bases from J, with 13 bases between. Per germline, CDR1 SNHLY and CDR2 FYNNEI. CDR3 sequence: CARTVSQNTEAFF. Here the CDR3 DNA reads TGTGCCAGGACAGTTAGCCAAAACACTGAAGCTTTCTTT. The full variable domain, completed using reference TRBV2 and TRBJ1-1, is EPEVTQTPSHQVTQMGQEVILRCVPISNHLYFYWYRQILGQKVEFLVSFYNNEISEKSEIFDDQFSVERPDGSNFTLKIRSTKLEDSAMYFCARTVSQNTEAFFGQGTRLTVV.

The chain has TRBV4-3 and TRBJ2-2; the match to TRBD2 covers 7 bases. The V gene's germline CDR1 is LGHNA and CDR2 YSLEER. V lost 0 bases, J lost 1 base, and 5 bases stayed unmatched. The CDR3 sequence is 17 residues long. CDR3 sequence: CASSQDAQRGNTGELFF. The CDR3 nucleotides are TGCGCCAGCAGCCAAGATGCCCAGCGGGGGAACACCGGGGAGCTGTTTTTT.